One and the same sample provided the 23 T cell receptor beta chains below, sequenced in a study of blood T cell repertoires in COVID-19. Using immunoSEQ multiplex PCR, the repertoire was profiled, and TCRdb retains in-frame clones only, with some absent. The sample holds some 220,000 clones, around four fifths seen once. The sequenced sample was peripheral blood. Source of these receptors: a woman in her seventies with COVID-19, enrolled during active disease.

This clone was seen once. This chain joins TRBV19 and TRBJ1-5, with 9 bases matching TRBD1. The J segment lost 5 bases and the V segment lost 5 bases, leaving 4 bases of the junction unmatched. The CDR3 has 14 amino acids. Germline V gene lookup returns CDR1 LNHDA and CDR2 SQIVND (reference sequence). DNA of the CDR3: TGTGCCAGTAGTCCGGGACAGGGCGATCAGCCCCAGCATTTT. Translating gives CASSPGQGDQPQHF.

V gene TRBV5-6 combines with J gene TRBJ1-1; 10 positions match TRBD1. The V gene's germline CDR1 is SGHDT and CDR2 YYEEEE. The CDR3 has 13 residues. Losses at the gene ends were 3 bases for V and 5 bases for J; bases not matched to a gene: 1. CDR3 nucleotide sequence: TGTGCCAGCAGCTGGACAGGGGGGACTGAAGCTTTCTTT. It translates to CASSWTGGTEAFF.

This clone showed up just a few times. The V call is TRBV14, the J call TRBJ2-5; 7 bases fit TRBD2. Germline V lookup: CDR1 SGHDN, CDR2 FVKESK. The CDR3 runs to 17 residues. V trimming: 0 bases; J trimming: 3 bases; junction bases outside the gene matches: 10. Here the CDR3 DNA reads TGTGCCAGCAGCCAAGATAAGATTGGACTAGTCGAAGAGACCCAGTACTTC. This sequence encodes CASSQDKIGLVEETQYF.

The genes are TRBV6-5 and TRBJ1-5, with 11 bases identical to TRBD1. The CDR3 length is 15 residues. V shed 5 bases and J 7 bases; nucleotides not matched to a gene: 7. The germline V gene has CDR1 MNHEY and CDR2 SVGAGI. The CDR3 coding sequence is TGTGCCAGCAGTCCTGGACAGGGGGCAAGGCAGCCCCAGCATTTT. It translates to CASSPGQGARQPQHF.

The rearrangement links TRBV5-1 to TRBJ1-1, with 10 bases lining up with TRBD1. V lost 2 bases and J lost 2; bases outside the gene matches: 9. Per the germline V gene, CDR1 is SGHRS and CDR2 is YFSETQ. The length of the CDR3 is 17 residues. The CDR3 reads CASSFDRDRGINTEAFF. CDR3 coding DNA: TGCGCCAGCAGCTTTGACCGGGACAGGGGTATTAACACTGAAGCTTTCTTT.

J is TRBJ2-2 and V is TRBV2; 9 nucleotides line up with TRBD1. Trimming removed 11 bases from V and 6 bases from J; junction bases left unmatched: 7. Germline V gives CDR1 SNHLY, CDR2 FYNNEI. This CDR3 contains 13 residues. In nucleotides, the CDR3 is TGTGCCGGAAGACAGGGGGGGGCCGGGGAGCTGTTTTTT. It encodes CAGRQGGAGELFF.

The chain combines TRBV18 with TRBJ2-2; no clear D gene. CDR3 length: 14 amino acids. Germline V CDR1 and CDR2: KGHSH, LQKENI. The V and J ends lost 4 bases and 5 bases respectively, with 11 bases between them. The CDR3 DNA sequence: TGTGCCAGCTCACAAGGAGTCTTAACCGGGGAGCTGTTTTTT. Protein: CASSQGVLTGELFF.

The chain carries TRBV7-2 and TRBJ2-4; 7 bases line up with TRBD2. The CDR3 loop spans 18 amino acids. Trimming removed 1 base from V and 9 bases from J; junction bases left unmatched: 18. CDR1 SGHTA and CDR2 FQGNSA come from the germline V gene. The CDR3, as DNA: TGTGCCAGCAGCTTAGGCCAGGGAGCCTTCGGCGGGAGTAGCATTCAGTACTTC. Translated, it gives CASSLGQGAFGGSSIQYF. Variable domain in full (rest from reference TRBV7-2 and TRBJ2-4): GAGVSQSPSNKVTEKGKDVELRCDPISGHTALYWYRQSLGQGLEFLIYFQGNSAPDKSGLPSDRFSAERTGGSVSTLTIQRTQQEDSAVYLCASSLGQGAFGGSSIQYFGAGTRLSVL.

The rearrangement links TRBV12-5 to TRBJ2-5; TRBD2 agrees at 8 bases. Losses at the gene ends were 5 bases for V and 4 bases for J; bases not matched to a gene: 0. This CDR3 spans 12 amino acids. Germline CDR1 reads LGHNT; CDR2 reads FRNRAP. The CDR3 DNA reads TGTGCTAGTGGTAGCGGGAGAGAGACCCAGTACTTC. This sequence encodes CASGSGRETQYF.

The chain has TRBV3-1 (or the pseudogene TRBV3-2) and TRBJ2-7; 8 bases agree with TRBD1. From germline, CDR1 is LGHDT and CDR2 YNNKEL (reference sequence). This CDR3 has 18 amino acids. With V trimmed by 0 bases and J by 3 bases, 13 bases remained unmatched. CDR3 coding DNA: TGTGCCAGCAGCCAAGACCCCCGCGCAGGACAGGGCTTCTACGAGCAGTACTTC. The encoded protein is CASSQDPRAGQGFYEQYF.

V gene TRBV6-5 combines with J gene TRBJ1-2; D is undetermined. The germline V gene encodes CDR1 MNHEY and CDR2 SVGAGI. The CDR3 is 12 residues long. With 6 bases removed from V and 5 bases from J, the gap between germline ends came to 10 bases. The CDR3 DNA follows: TGTGCCAGCAGCACGGGAGGGTATGGCTACACCTTC. This encodes CASSTGGYGYTF.

In this sample, this clone turned up a few times. The chain carries TRBV10-3 and TRBJ2-7; 8 bases agree with TRBD2. The CDR3 contains 15 residues. V was pared by 10 bases and J by 3 bases, with 14 bases of the junction left unmatched. Germline V CDR1 and CDR2: ENHRY, SYGVKD. The DNA for the CDR3 is TGTGCCACCCGACTGTCGGGACTAGTTTTCTACGAGCAGTACTTC. Encoded protein: CATRLSGLVFYEQYF.

The chain is built from TRBV7-2 and TRBJ2-1, with D hard to call. V lost 3 bases and J 6 bases, leaving 15 bases between the germline ends. The CDR3 is 15 amino acids. Germline V gives CDR1 SGHTA, CDR2 FQGNSA. The CDR3, as DNA: TGTGCCAGCAGCTTGGCCAACCTTAATACCAATGAGCAGTTCTTC. This sequence encodes CASSLANLNTNEQFF.

The chain employs TRBV9 and TRBJ2-2; TRBD2 matches 8 bases. V lost 0 bases to trimming and J lost 9 bases; unmatched junction nucleotides: 7. The germline V gene encodes CDR1 SGDLS and CDR2 YYNGEE. This CDR3 contains 15 residues. CDR3 amino acids: CASSVEDGGVRELFF. The CDR3 coding sequence is TGTGCCAGCAGCGTAGAGGACGGGGGGGTCAGGGAGCTGTTTTTT.

The chain has TRBV6-2 or TRBV6-3 and TRBJ2-1; 7 bases fit TRBD2. Germline trimming cut 5 bases from V and 4 bases from J; bases unmatched to any gene: 8. The germline gives CDR1 MNHEY, CDR2 SVGEGT. The CDR3 is 15 amino acids. CDR3 sequence reads: CASSLTAGGYNEQFF. The CDR3, as DNA: TGTGCCAGCAGTCTTACAGCCGGGGGGTACAATGAGCAGTTCTTC.

The V and J genes are TRBV4-2 and TRBJ2-1; weak D call: TRBD2 (6 bases). Germline V gives CDR1 LGHNA, CDR2 YNFKEQ. This CDR3 has 17 residues. Trimming cost V 0 bases and J 9 bases, with 21 bases left between them. The CDR3 nucleotides are TGTGCCAGCAGCCAAGATGCATGGCGGGGTCCTGAGGGTGAGCAGTTCTTC. Residues: CASSQDAWRGPEGEQFF.

The V gene is TRBV21-1, the J gene TRBJ1-1; the table's D call of TRBD1 was not tested on the DNA. TRBV21-1 is recorded as a pseudogene. The CDR3 has 16 residues. DNA of the CDR3: TGTGCCAGCAGCCCAGGCAGGGGACGGAAACCACCTGAAGCTTTCTTT. Protein product: CASSPGRGRKPPEAFF.

CDR3 nucleotide sequence: TGTGCCAGCTCGCGCAAGGGCGGGAGCACAGATACGCAGTATTTT. Amino acids: CASSRKGGSTDTQYF. The chain combines TRBV2 with TRBJ2-3; the D gene is possibly TRBD2 (5 bases). Germline lookup yields CDR1 SNHLY and CDR2 FYNNEI. The CDR3 sequence is 15 residues long. V was cut by 8 bases and J by 0 bases, with 15 bases left in between.

This clone came up a few times. The chain recombines TRBV30 with TRBJ2-3; TRBD1 aligns across 7 bases. The CDR3 consists of 15 residues. Looked up from germline, CDR1 is GTSNPN and CDR2 is SVGIG (reference sequence). J was trimmed by 2 bases and V by 0 bases; bases with no gene match: 5. CDR3 nucleotide sequence: TGTGCCTGGAGTGTTGGTCAGGGGGACACAGATACGCAGTATTTT. Protein sequence: CAWSVGQGDTDTQYF.

In its sample, this clone was seen a few times. V and J are TRBV5-1 and TRBJ2-5, with 7 positions matching TRBD1. The V and J ends lost 2 bases and 1 base, in that order; junction bases with no gene match: 2. CDR3 size: 14 residues. CDR1 is SGHRS and CDR2 is YFSETQ in the germline V gene. In nucleotides, the CDR3 is TGCGCCAGCAGCTTACAGGGGATCCAAGAGACCCAGTACTTC. Residues: CASSLQGIQETQYF.

The chain joins TRBV24-1 to TRBJ2-3; possible D gene TRBD2, 7 bases. The length of the CDR3 is 17 residues. With 1 base removed from V and 1 base from J, the gap between germline ends came to 14 bases. Looked up from germline, CDR1 is KGHDR and CDR2 is SFDVKD. Here the CDR3 reads CATSDLQGGHGTDTQYF. The CDR3 nucleotides are TGTGCCACCAGTGATTTACAGGGAGGGCATGGCACAGATACGCAGTATTTT.

This sequence joins TRBV5-1 and TRBJ1-4; a possible D gene is TRBD1 (5 bases). In germline, CDR1 is SGHRS, CDR2 YFSETQ. Trimming stripped 5 bases from V and 1 base from J, with 9 bases between. This CDR3 spans 14 amino acids. The DNA for the CDR3 is TGCGCCAGCAGTTTTCAGGGAACTAATGAAAAACTGTTTTTT. This gives the protein CASSFQGTNEKLFF.

The chain joins TRBV10-1 to TRBJ2-5; D is uncertain. V lost 4 bases to trimming and J lost 4 bases, with 16 bases between them. The CDR3 is made up of 15 amino acids. Germline V gene lookup returns CDR1 WNHNN and CDR2 SYGVQD (reference sequence). The CDR3 region is CASSALGVPGETQYF. In nucleotides, the CDR3 is TGCGCCAGCAGTGCCCTGGGCGTACCCGGAGAGACCCAGTACTTC.